Reported below is one TCR beta chain. Antigen: not known. These data originate in a study of shared clonotypes between healthy human individuals. Study-wide context: Researchers drew samples from a couple of women and a few men aged 18 to 49. CD4 naive and CD4 memory each took three plates per donor, while CD8 naive took two and CD8 memory one. Study-wide results and caveats: Among non-shared clonotypes, generation probabilities were lower than among those shared by all four donors.

The germline V gene has CDR1 SGHTA and CDR2 FQGNSA. V was trimmed by 2 bases and J by 13 bases, leaving 17 bases between them. The CDR3 has 14 amino acids. Assay: immunoSEQ multiplex PCR; the TCRdb copy retains only in-frame clones and omits some. The sample shows roughly 700,000 clones, approximately 79% of them seen only once. Sequenced sample: memory CD4+ T cells sorted from blood. Subset noted: CD45RA-negative fraction. This chain uses TRBV7-2 with TRBJ1-4; D gene ambiguous. The receptor was isolated from a woman aged 25-40 years in good health. CDR3 residues: CASSLQLGAGVLFF. The CDR3 DNA follows: TGTGCCAGCAGCTTACAACTAGGCGCCGGGGTACTGTTTTTT.